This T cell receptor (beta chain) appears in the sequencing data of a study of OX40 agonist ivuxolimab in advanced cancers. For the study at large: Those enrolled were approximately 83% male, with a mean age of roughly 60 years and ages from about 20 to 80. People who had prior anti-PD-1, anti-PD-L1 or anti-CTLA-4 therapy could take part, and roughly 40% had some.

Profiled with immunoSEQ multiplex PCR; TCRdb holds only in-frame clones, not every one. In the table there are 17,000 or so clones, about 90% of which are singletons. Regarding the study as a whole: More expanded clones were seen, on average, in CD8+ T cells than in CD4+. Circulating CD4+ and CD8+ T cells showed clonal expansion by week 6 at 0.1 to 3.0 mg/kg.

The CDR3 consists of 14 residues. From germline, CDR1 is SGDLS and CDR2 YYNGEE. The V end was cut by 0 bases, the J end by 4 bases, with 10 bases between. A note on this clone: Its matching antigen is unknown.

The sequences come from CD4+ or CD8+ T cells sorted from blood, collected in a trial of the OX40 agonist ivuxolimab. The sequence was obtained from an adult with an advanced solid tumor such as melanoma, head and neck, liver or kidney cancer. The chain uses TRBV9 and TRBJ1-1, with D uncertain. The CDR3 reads CASSVATGFTEAFF. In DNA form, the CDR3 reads TGTGCCAGCAGCGTAGCTACGGGGTTCACTGAAGCTTTCTTT.